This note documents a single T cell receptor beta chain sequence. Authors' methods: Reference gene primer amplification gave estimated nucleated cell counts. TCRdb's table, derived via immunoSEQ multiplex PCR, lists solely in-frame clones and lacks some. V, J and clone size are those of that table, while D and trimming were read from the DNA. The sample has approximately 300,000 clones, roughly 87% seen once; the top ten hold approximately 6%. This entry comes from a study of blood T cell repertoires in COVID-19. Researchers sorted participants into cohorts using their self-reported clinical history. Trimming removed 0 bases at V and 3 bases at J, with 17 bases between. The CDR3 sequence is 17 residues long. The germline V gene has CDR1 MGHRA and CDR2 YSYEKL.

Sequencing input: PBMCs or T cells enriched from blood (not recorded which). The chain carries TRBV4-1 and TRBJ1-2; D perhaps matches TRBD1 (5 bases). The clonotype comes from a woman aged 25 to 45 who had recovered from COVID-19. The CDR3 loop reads CASSQDATDSRDYGYTF. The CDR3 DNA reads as TGCGCCAGCAGCCAAGATGCGACAGACTCAAGGGACTATGGCTACACCTTC.